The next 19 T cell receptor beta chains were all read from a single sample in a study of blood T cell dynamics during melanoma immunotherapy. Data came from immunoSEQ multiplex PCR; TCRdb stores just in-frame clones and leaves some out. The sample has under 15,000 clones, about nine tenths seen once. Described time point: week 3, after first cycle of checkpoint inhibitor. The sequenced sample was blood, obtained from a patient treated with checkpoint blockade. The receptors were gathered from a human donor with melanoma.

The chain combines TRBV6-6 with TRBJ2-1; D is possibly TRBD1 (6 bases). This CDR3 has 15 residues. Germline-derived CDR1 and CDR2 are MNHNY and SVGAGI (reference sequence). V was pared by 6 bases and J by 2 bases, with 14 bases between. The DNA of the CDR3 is TGTGCCAGCAGGGGGAGCAGGGGAGCCTACAATGAGCAGTTCTTC. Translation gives CASRGSRGAYNEQFF.

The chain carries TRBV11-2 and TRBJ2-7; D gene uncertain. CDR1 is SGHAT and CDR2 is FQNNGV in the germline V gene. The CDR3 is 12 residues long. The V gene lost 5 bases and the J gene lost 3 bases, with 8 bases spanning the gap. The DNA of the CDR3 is TGTGCCAGCAGCCCGAGCAGCTACGAGCAGTACTTC. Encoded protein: CASSPSSYEQYF.

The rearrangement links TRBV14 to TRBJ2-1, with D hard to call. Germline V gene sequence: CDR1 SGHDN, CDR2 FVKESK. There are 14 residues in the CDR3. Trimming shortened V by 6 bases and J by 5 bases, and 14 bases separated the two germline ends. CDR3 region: CASSHHILNNEQFF. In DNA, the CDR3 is TGTGCCAGCAGTCATCACATTCTAAACAATGAGCAGTTCTTC.

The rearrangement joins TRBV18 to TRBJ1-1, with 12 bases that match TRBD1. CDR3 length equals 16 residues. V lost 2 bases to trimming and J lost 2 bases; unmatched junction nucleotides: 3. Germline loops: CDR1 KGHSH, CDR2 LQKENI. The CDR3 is CASSPSGQGANTEAFF. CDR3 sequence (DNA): TGTGCCAGCTCACCATCGGGACAGGGGGCAAACACTGAAGCTTTCTTT.

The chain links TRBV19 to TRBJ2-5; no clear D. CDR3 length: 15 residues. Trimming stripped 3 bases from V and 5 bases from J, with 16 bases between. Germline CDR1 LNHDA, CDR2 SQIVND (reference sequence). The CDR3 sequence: CASSILMALGETQYF. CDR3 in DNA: TGTGCCAGTAGTATTTTGATGGCGTTGGGGGAGACCCAGTACTTC. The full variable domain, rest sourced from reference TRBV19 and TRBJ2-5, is DGGITQSPKYLFRKEGQNVTLSCEQNLNHDAMYWYRQDPGQGLRLIYYSQIVNDFQKGDIAEGYSVSREKKESFPLTVTSAQKNPTAFYLCASSILMALGETQYFGPGTRLLVL.

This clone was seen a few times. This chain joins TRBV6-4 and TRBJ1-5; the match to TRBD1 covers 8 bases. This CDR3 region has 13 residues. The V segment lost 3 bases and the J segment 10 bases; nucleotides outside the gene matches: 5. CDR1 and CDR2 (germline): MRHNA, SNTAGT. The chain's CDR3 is CASSEGTGVPQHF. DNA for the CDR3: TGTGCCAGCAGTGAGGGGACAGGTGTTCCCCAGCATTTT.

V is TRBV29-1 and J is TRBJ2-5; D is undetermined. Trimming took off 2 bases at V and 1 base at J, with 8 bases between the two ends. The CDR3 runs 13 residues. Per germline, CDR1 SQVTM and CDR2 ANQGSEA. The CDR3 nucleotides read TGCAGCGTTGAATACCGGATCCAAGAGACCCAGTACTTC. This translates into CSVEYRIQETQYF.

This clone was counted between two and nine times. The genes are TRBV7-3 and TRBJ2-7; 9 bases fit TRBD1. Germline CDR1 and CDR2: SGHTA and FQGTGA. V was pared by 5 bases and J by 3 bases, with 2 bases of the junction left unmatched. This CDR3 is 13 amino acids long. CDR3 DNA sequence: TGTGCCAGCAGCCGGGGACAGGGCTACGAGCAGTACTTC. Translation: CASSRGQGYEQYF.

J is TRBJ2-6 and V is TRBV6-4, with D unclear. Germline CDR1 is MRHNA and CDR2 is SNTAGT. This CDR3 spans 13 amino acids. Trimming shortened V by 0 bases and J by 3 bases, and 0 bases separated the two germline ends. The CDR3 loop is CASSDSGANVLTF. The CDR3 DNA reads TGTGCCAGCAGTGACTCTGGGGCCAACGTCCTGACTTTC.

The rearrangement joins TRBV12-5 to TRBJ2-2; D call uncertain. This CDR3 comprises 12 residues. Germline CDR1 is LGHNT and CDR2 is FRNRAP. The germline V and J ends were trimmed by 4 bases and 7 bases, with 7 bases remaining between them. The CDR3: CASGSRNGELFF. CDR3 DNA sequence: TGTGCTAGTGGTTCTAGGAACGGGGAGCTGTTTTTT.

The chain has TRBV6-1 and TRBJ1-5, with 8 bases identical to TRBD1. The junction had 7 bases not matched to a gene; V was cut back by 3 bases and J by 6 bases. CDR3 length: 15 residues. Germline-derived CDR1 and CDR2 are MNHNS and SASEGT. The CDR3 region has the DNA TGTGCCAGCAGTGACCGACAGGGGCCGGGTCAGCCCCAGCATTTT. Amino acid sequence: CASSDRQGPGQPQHF.

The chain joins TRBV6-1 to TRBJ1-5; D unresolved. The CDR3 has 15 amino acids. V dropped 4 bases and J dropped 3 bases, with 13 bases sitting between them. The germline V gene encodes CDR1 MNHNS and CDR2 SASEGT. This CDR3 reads CASSVTTKFNQPQHF. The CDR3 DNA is TGTGCCAGCAGTGTTACAACTAAGTTCAATCAGCCCCAGCATTTT.

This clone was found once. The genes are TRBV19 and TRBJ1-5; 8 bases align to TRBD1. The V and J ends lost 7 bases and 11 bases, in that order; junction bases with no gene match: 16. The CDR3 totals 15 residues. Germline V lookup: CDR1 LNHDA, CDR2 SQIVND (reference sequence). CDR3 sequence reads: CASNFNGDRTRAQHF. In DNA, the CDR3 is TGTGCCAGTAACTTTAACGGGGACAGGACCCGGGCCCAGCATTTT.

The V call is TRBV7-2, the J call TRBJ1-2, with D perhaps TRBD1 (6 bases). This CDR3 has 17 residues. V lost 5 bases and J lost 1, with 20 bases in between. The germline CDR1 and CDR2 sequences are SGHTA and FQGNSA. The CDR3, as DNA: TGTGCCAGCAGCCGCGTCGGGGGCGACTCCGGTAACTATGGCTACACCTTC. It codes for CASSRVGGDSGNYGYTF.

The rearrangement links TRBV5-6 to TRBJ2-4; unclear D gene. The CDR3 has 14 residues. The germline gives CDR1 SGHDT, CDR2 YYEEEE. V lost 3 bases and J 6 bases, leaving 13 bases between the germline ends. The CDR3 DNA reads TGTGCCAGCAGCTCACGGACGTCGGGAAACATTCAGTACTTC. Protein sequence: CASSSRTSGNIQYF.

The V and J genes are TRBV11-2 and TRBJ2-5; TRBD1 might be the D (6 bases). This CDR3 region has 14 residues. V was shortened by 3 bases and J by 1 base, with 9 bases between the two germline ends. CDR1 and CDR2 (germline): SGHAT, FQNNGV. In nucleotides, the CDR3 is TGTGCCAGCAGCTTTACAGGGCGCCAAGAGACCCAGTACTTC. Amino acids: CASSFTGRQETQYF.

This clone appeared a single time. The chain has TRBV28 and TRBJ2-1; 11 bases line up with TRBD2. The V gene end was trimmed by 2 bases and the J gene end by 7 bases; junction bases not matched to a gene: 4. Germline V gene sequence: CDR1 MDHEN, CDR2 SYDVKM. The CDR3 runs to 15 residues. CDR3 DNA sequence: TGTGCCAGCAGTTTACGGGGACTAGCGGAGAATGAGCAGTTCTTC. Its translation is CASSLRGLAENEQFF.

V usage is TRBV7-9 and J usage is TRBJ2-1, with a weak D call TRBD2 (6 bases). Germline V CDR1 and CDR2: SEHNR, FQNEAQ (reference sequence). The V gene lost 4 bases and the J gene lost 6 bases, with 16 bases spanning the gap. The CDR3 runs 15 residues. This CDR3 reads CASSWRGSSSNEQFF. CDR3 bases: TGTGCCAGCAGCTGGCGGGGCTCTTCGTCCAATGAGCAGTTCTTC. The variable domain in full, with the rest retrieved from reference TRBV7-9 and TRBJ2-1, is DTGVSQNPRHKITKRGQNVTFRCDPISEHNRLYWYRQTLGQGPEFLTYFQNEAQLEKSRLLSDRFSAERPKGSFSTLEIQRTEQGDSAMYLCASSWRGSSSNEQFFGPGTRLTVL.

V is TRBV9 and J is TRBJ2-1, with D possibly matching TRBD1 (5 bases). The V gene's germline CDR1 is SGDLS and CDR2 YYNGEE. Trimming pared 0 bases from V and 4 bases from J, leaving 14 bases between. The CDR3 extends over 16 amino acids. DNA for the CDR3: TGTGCCAGCAGCGTAGGAGTAGGTAAGGGGTACAATGAGCAGTTCTTC. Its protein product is CASSVGVGKGYNEQFF.